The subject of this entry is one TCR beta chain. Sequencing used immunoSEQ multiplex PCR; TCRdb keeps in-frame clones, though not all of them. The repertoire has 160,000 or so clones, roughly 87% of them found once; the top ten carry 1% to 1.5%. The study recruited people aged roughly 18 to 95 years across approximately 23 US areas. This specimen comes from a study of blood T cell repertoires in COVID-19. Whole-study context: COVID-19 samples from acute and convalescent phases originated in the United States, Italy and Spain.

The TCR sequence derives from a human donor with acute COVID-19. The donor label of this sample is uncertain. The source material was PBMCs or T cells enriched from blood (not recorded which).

The CDR3 spells CASSPDSPFGELFF. Written as DNA, the CDR3 is TGTGCCAGCAGTCCCGACTCCCCGTTCGGGGAGCTGTTTTTT. The chain uses TRBV6-5 and TRBJ2-2, with D hard to call. V was pared by 5 bases and J by 7 bases, with 14 bases between. CDR3 length equals 14 residues. Germline CDR1 is MNHEY and CDR2 is SVGAGI.